This note documents a single T cell receptor (beta chain) sequence. Its antigen is unknown. The sample belongs to a study of CD8+ T cells in alopecia areata. Study-level findings and limits: Tofacitinib significantly lowered scalp clonality and expanded CD8+ clones among the top 100. Clarity of TCR sharing across patients fell short of that in mice, possibly HLA-related. Researchers report lesional scalp, most notably alopecia totalis/universalis, outstripped normal scalp in clonality.

Trimming took 5 bases from V and 0 from J, leaving 11 bases between them. Per the germline V gene, CDR1 is SGHTA and CDR2 is FQGNSA. The CDR3 extends over 15 amino acids. Once RNA had been extracted, it was reverse transcribed into cDNA to act as the sequencing template. The method was immunoSEQ multiplex PCR; TCRdb's version includes in-frame clones alone and lacks a portion of them. The sample yields roughly 200,000 clones, about 55% seen once. Treatment meaning: oral pan-JAK inhibitor, 5-10 mg twice daily. Sampling of alopecia areata patients yielded lesional scalp punch biopsies as well as peripheral blood.

The V and J genes are TRBV7-2 and TRBJ1-5; no reliable D call. The sequenced sample was CD8+ T cells sorted from blood, obtained at week 24, from a patient treated with tofacitinib. This clonotype was sampled from a human donor with alopecia areata. CDR3 bases: TGTGCCAGCAGCAGCGGAGGGAGTAGCAATCAGCCCCAGCATTTT. Translating gives CASSSGGSSNQPQHF.